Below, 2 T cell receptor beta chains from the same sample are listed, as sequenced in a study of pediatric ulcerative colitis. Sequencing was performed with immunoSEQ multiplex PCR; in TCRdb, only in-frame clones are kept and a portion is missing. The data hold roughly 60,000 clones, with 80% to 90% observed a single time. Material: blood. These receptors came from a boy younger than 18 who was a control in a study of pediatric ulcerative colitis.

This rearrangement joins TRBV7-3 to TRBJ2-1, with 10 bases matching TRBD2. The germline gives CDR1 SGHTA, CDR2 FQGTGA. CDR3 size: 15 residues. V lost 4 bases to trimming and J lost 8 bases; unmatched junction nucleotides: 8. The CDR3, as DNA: TGTGCCAGCAGCTCACGCGGTCTAGCGGGAGATGAGCAGTTCTTC. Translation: CASSSRGLAGDEQFF.

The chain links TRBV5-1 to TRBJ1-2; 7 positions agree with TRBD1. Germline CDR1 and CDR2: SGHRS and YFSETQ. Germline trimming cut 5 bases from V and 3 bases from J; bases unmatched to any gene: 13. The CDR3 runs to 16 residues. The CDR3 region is CASSRDVTGSDYGYTF. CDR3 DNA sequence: TGCGCCAGCAGTCGTGACGTGACAGGGAGCGACTATGGCTACACCTTC.